This T cell receptor beta chain originates from a study of blood T cell repertoires in COVID-19. The V and J ends lost 1 base and 0 bases respectively, with 9 bases between them. This CDR3 is 16 amino acids long. CDR1 and CDR2 from the germline V gene are MNHEY and SVGAGI. One Seattle source followed patients from active infection through their disease course. This clone was detected once. Clones were sequenced by immunoSEQ multiplex PCR, and TCRdb holds only the in-frame ones, with some missing. Among 56,000 or so clones listed, 89% were seen once. J is TRBJ2-2 and V is TRBV6-5; D is undetermined. This clonotype was sampled from a woman aged 55 to 70 with COVID-19, enrolled during active disease. Sequenced material: peripheral blood. The CDR3 protein is CASSYFGQTNTGELFF. The CDR3 DNA reads TGTGCCAGCAGTTACTTTGGGCAAACGAACACCGGGGAGCTGTTTTTT.